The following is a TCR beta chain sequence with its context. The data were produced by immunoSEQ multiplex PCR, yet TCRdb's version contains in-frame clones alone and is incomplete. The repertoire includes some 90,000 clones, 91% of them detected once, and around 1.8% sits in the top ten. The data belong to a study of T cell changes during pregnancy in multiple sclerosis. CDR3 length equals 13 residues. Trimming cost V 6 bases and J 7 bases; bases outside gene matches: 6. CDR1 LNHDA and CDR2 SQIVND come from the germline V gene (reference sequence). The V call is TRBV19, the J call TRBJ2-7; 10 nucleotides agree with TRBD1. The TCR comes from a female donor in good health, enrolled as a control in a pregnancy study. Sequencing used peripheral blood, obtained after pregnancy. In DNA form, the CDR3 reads TGTGCCAGTAGCCGGACAGGGGGAAGGGAGCAGTACTTC. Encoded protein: CASSRTGGREQYF.